Sequencing of this T cell receptor beta chain was carried out in a study of cytomegalovirus exposure and HLA in healthy donors. PCR involved 60 Vbeta and 13 Jbeta primers. The assay was immunoSEQ multiplex PCR, and TCRdb's table has in-frame clones only and misses some. The profile shows roughly 180,000 clones, around 75% of them singletons. A word on this clone: Antigen unknown.

From germline, CDR1 is LGHNA and CDR2 YSLEER. The CDR3 runs to 13 residues. The J segment lost 6 bases and the V segment lost 4 bases, leaving 4 bases of the junction unmatched. Study-wide findings and caveats: The study labeled 150 or so TCR beta chains cytomegalovirus-associated. Rarity held for most TCR sequences, but there were some public TCRs that occurred in many donors. DRB1 had the most TCR associations and HLA-C the fewest, a later analysis found, with rates varying by HLA locus. It was reported in a later analysis that an Asian-associated ancestry cluster showed fewer N-insertions than the approximately 700-donor mean.

V and J are TRBV4-3 and TRBJ1-2; 8 positions agree with TRBD1. The sequenced material came from PBMCs. The receptor was derived from a female donor in good health and CMV-seronegative. CDR3 DNA sequence: TGCGCCAGCAGCCTCACAGGGGGACATGGCTACACCTTC. Translating gives CASSLTGGHGYTF.